One T cell receptor beta chain is described in this entry. Its specificity is unknown. The germline V gene encodes CDR1 SNHLY and CDR2 FYNNEI. V was pared by 6 bases and J by 5 bases, with 13 bases between. The length of the CDR3 is 13 residues. Data came from immunoSEQ multiplex PCR; TCRdb stores just in-frame clones and leaves some out. The table includes about 5,800 clones, around four fifths detected once. The source of the sample is a study of somatic mutations in cytotoxic T cells in rheumatoid arthritis. Study-wide findings and caveats: There were about an eighth of the roughly 60 patients in whom the largest CD8+ clone exceeded 20% of CD8+ cells. Slight underrepresentation of TRBV07 in rheumatoid arthritis patients was not adjusted for multiple comparisons.

Sequencing input: CD8+ T cells sorted from blood. The sequence was obtained from a woman in her fifties or sixties with rheumatoid arthritis. V gene TRBV2 combines with J gene TRBJ1-2; D unresolved. The CDR3 loop reads CASSARYGYGYTF. The CDR3 DNA is TGTGCCAGCAGCGCGAGGTATGGGTATGGCTACACCTTC.